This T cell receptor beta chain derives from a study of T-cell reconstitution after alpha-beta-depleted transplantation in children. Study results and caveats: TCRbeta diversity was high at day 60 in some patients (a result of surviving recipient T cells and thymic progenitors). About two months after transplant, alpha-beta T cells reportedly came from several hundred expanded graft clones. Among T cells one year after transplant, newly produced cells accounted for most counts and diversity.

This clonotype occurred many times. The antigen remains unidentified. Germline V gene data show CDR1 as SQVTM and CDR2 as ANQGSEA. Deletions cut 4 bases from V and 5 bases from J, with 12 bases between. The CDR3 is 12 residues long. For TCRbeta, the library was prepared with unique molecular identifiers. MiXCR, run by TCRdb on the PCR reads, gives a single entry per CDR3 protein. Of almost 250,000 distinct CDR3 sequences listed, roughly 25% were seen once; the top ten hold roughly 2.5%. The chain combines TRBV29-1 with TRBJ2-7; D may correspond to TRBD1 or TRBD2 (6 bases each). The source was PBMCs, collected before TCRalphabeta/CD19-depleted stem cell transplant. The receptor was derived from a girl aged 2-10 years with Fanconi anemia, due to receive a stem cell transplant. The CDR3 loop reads CSVAQGRNEQYF. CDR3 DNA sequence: TGCAGCGTTGCGCAGGGGAGGAACGAGCAGTACTTC.